The source of this T cell receptor (beta chain) is a study of early T cells in non-severe SARS-CoV-2 infection. Across the study: Chains were unpaired, as sequencing was done on bulk RNA from unsorted whole blood.

Note on this clonotype: The antigen remains unidentified.

Study outcomes and limitations: VDJdb matching skewed toward anti-spike CD8 responses, missing private and CD4 specificities.

V gave up 3 bases and J gave up 8 bases, with 15 bases separating them. The germline CDR1 and CDR2 sequences are SGDLS and YYNGEE. The CDR3 length is 14 residues. Attached unique molecular identifiers marked individual cDNA molecules. TCRdb re-derived calls from the 5' RACE reads in MiXCR, one entry per CDR3 protein. The table has approximately 75,000 distinct CDR3 sequences, about 14% seen once; the top ten hold roughly 4.3%. The rearrangement links TRBV9 to TRBJ2-1, with a tentative D call TRBD2 (5 bases). This TCR was sampled from an adult who was a healthcare worker with PCR-confirmed SARS-CoV-2 infection or an uninfected control (not recorded which). The input for sequencing was whole blood, taken at baseline. The CDR3 DNA reads as TGTGCCAGCAGCGAGGGCCCTCCCGGGGATGAGCAGTTCTTC. Protein sequence: CASSEGPPGDEQFF.